Listed here are 2 T cell receptor gamma chains from one sample, sequenced in a study of Vγ9Vδ2 T cells in congenital toxoplasmosis. TRGC- and TRDC-specific primers primed one-tube template-switch reverse transcription to make cDNA. The TRGC primer was designed to target TRGC1 and TRGC2 alike. TCRdb reanalyzed the reads using CATT. This table holds 400 to 650 gamma-chain clones, around 20% found once. The sequenced sample was gamma-delta T cells from blood. The receptors were sampled from a child under 10 years old born to a mother with Toxoplasma gondii infection during pregnancy, either congenitally infected or uninfected (not recorded which).

This clone counts as large. The chain is built from TRGV4 and TRGJ1 or TRGJ2. This CDR3 is 11 amino acids long. Germline CDR1 and CDR2: EGSTGY and YDSYTSSV. Unmatched junction bases numbered 5, after V lost 2 bases and J lost 10 bases. CDR3 amino acids: CATWDVRKKLF. DNA for the CDR3: TGTGCCACCTGGGATGTTCGGAAGAAACTCTTT.

This clone counts as large (0.1 to 1%). This rearrangement joins TRGV9 to TRGJP. Per germline, CDR1 GITISATS and CDR2 ISYDGTV (reference sequence). With 3 bases clipped from V and 6 bases from J, the junction kept 8 bases outside the gene matches. The CDR3 totals 17 residues. The CDR3 DNA reads TGTGCCTTGTGGGAGCGACTTACAGAGTTGGGCAAAAAAATCAAGGTATTT. This sequence encodes CALWERLTELGKKIKVF.